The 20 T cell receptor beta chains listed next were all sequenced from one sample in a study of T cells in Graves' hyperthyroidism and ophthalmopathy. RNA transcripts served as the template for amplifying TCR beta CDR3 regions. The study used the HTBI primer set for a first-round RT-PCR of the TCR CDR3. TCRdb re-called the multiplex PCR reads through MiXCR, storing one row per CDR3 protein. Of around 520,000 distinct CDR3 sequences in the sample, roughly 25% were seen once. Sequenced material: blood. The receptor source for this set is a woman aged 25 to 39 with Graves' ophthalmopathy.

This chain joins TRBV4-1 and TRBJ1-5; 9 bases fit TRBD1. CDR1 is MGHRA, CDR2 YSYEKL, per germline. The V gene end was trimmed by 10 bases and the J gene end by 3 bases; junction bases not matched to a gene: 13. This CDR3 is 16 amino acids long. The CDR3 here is CAIPPNRGQDNQPQHF. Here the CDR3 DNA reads TGCGCCATCCCGCCTAACAGGGGGCAGGACAATCAGCCCCAGCATTTT.

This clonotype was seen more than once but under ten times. The chain's CDR3 is CASSRETDSNQPQHF. The CDR3 coding sequence is TGTGCCAGCAGCCGTGAGACAGATAGCAATCAGCCCCAGCATTTT. This rearrangement joins TRBV3-1 to TRBJ1-5, with TRBD1 as a possible D gene (5 bases). V was trimmed by 4 bases and J by 0 bases, leaving 10 bases between them. Germline CDR1 LGHDT, CDR2 YNNKEL (reference sequence). The CDR3 has 15 residues.

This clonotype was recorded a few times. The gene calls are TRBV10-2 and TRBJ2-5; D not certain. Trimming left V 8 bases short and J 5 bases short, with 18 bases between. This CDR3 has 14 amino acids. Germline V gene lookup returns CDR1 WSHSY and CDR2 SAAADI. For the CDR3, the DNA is TGCGCCAGCCTCCGGGCCTTTGTGGGTGAGACCCAGTACTTC. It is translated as CASLRAFVGETQYF.

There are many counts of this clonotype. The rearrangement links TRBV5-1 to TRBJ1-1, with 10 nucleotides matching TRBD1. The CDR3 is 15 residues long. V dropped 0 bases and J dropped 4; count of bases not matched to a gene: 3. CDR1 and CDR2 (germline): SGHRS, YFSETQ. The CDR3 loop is CASSLGDRGGTEAFF. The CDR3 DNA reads TGCGCCAGCAGCTTGGGGGACAGGGGTGGCACTGAAGCTTTCTTT.

The CDR3 DNA follows: TGTGCCAGCAGCTTCCATACAAGCGAGCAGTACTTC. As protein: CASSFHTSEQYF. V and J are TRBV11-2 and TRBJ2-7; D unresolved. CDR3 size: 12 residues. V was trimmed by 3 bases and J by 6 bases, leaving 9 bases between them. Germline CDR1 SGHAT, CDR2 FQNNGV.

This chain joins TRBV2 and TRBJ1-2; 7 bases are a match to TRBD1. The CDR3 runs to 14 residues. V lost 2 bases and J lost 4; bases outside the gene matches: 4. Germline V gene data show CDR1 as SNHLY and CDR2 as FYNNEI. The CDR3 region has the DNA TGTGCCAGCAGTGAACGAGGGGGCGTCTATGGCTACACCTTC. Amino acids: CASSERGGVYGYTF.

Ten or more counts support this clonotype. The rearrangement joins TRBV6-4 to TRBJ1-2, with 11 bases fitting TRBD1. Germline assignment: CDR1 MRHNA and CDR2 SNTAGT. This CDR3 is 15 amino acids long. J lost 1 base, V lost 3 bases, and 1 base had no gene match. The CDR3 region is CASSEGTGGNYGYTF. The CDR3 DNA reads TGTGCCAGCAGTGAAGGGACAGGGGGTAACTATGGCTACACCTTC.

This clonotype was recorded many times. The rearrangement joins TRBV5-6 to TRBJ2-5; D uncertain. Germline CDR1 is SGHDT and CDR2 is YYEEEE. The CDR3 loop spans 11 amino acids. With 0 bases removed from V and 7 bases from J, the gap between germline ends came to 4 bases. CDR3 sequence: CASSLVGTQYF. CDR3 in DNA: TGTGCCAGCAGCTTGGTGGGGACCCAGTACTTC.

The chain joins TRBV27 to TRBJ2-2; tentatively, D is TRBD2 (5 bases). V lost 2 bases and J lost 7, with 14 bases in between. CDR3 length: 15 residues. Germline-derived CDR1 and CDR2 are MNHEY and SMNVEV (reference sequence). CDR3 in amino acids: CASSLGVGRIGELFF. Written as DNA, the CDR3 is TGTGCCAGCAGTTTAGGCGTAGGGAGAATCGGGGAGCTGTTTTTT.

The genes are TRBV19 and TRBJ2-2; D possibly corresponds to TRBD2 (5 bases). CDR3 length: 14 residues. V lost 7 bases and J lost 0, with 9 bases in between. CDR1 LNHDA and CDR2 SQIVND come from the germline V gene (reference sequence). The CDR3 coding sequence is TGTGCCAGTATTACTAGGTCGAACACCGGGGAGCTGTTTTTT. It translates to CASITRSNTGELFF. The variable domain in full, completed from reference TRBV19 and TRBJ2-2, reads DGGITQSPKYLFRKEGQNVTLSCEQNLNHDAMYWYRQDPGQGLRLIYYSQIVNDFQKGDIAEGYSVSREKKESFPLTVTSAQKNPTAFYLCASITRSNTGELFFGEGSRLTVL.

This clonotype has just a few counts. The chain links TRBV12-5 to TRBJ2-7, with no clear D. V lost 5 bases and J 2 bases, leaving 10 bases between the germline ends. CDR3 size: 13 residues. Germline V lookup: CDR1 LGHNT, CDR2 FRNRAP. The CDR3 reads CASGADIAYEQYF. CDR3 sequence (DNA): TGTGCTAGTGGTGCCGACATCGCCTACGAGCAGTACTTC.

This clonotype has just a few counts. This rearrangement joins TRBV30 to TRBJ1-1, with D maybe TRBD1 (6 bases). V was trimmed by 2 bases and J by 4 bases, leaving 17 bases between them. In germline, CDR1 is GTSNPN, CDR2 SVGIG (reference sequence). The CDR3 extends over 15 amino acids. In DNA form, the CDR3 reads TGTGCCTGGAGTACAGCACCAGGGGCACGCACTGAAGCTTTCTTT. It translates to CAWSTAPGARTEAFF.

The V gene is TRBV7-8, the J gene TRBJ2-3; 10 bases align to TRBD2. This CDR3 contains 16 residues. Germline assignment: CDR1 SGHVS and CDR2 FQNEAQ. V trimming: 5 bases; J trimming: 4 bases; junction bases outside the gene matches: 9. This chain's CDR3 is CASSPAPGLAPDTQYF. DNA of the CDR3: TGTGCCAGCAGCCCAGCCCCGGGACTAGCGCCAGATACGCAGTATTTT.

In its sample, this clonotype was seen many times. CDR3 amino acids: CASTSGRINYGYTF. The CDR3 nucleotides are TGTGCCAGCACCTCCGGGCGGATTAACTATGGCTACACCTTC. The chain links TRBV6-2 or TRBV6-3 to TRBJ1-2; D not certain. The germline gives CDR1 MNHEY, CDR2 SVGEGT. Trimming pared 7 bases from V and 1 base from J, leaving 13 bases between. The CDR3 covers 14 residues.

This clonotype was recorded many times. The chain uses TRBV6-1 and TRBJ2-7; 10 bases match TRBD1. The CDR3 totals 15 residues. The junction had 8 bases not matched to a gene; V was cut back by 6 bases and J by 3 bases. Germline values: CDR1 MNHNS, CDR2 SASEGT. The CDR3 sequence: CASSPGTGDIYEQYF. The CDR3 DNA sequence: TGTGCCAGCAGCCCCGGGACAGGGGACATCTACGAGCAGTACTTC.

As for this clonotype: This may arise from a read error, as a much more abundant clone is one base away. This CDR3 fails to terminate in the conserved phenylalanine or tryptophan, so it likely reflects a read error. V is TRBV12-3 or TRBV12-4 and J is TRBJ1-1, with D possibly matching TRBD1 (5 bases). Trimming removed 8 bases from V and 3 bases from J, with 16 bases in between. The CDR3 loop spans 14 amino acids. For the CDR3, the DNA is TGTGCCAGCGGCGTCTCCGGGACCCACACTGAAGCTTTCTCT. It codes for CASGVSGTHTEAFS.

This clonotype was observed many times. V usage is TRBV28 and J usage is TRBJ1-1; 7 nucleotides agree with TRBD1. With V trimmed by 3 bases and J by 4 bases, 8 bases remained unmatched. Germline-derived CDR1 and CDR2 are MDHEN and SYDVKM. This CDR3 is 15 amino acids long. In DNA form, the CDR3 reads TGTGCCAGCAGTTTTGACAGGGTTGCGGGCACTGAAGCTTTCTTT. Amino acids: CASSFDRVAGTEAFF.

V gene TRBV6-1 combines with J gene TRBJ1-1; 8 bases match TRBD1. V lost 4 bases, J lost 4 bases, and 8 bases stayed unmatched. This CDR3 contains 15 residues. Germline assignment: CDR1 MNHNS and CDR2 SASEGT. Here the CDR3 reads CASSGGTGGVTEAFF. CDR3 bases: TGTGCCAGCAGTGGTGGTACAGGGGGAGTCACTGAAGCTTTCTTT.

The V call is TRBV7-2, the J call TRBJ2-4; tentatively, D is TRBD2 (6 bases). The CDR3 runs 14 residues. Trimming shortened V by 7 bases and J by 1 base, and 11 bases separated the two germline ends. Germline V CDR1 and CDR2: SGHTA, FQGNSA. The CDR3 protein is CASKEGSAKNIQYF. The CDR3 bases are TGTGCCAGCAAGGAGGGCAGTGCCAAAAACATTCAGTACTTC. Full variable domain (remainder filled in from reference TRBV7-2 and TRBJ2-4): GAGVSQSPSNKVTEKGKDVELRCDPISGHTALYWYRQSLGQGLEFLIYFQGNSAPDKSGLPSDRFSAERTGGSVSTLTIQRTQQEDSAVYLCASKEGSAKNIQYFGAGTRLSVL.

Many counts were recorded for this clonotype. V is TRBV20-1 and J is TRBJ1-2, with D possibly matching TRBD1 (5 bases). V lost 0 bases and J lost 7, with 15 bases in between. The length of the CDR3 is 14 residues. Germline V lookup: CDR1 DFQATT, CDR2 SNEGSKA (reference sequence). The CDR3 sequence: CSAREGGAQIGYTF. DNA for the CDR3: TGCAGTGCTAGAGAGGGCGGGGCGCAGATTGGCTACACCTTC.